This T cell receptor beta chain was recorded in a study of shared clonotypes between healthy human individuals (dated by TCRdb to 2018 to 2020). For context, the study as a whole: A few men and two women, aged 18 to 49 years, made up the cohort. For each donor, CD4 naive and CD4 memory were each run on three plates, CD8 naive on two plates, and CD8 memory on one plate. To estimate repertoire size and how much clonotypes are shared between individuals, the study performed deep sequencing of blood TCR repertoires from a few healthy adults. To increase sequencing depth and limit assay-specific biases, TCR repertoire library preparation and sequencing were carried out by different laboratories using diverse techniques. Per donor, leukapheresis produced somewhere between about 0.85 and 9.5 billion PBMCs. What the authors observed across the whole study: Pairwise subsampling led to the expectation that sequencing depth would affect the degree of clonotype sharing among donors. Because the study included only a small number of donors, the genetic and exposure-history diversity represented was limited. Estimated clonotype richness was generally larger for naive than for memory subsets. Sampling was restricted to blood, and TCR repertoires in tissue are likely to differ from TCR repertoires in blood. Higher generation probabilities were observed for clonotypes shared by all four sorted-subset donors than for non-shared clonotypes. Rarefaction of sorted-subset datasets indicated incomplete sequencing despite the large sequencing depth. When a handful of donors were compared, the shared fraction of clonotypes was 5% to 6.5% for naive CD4, less than 4% for naive CD8, 2% to 2.5% for memory CD4, and less than 0.5% for memory CD8.

The CDR1 and CDR2 encoded by the germline V gene (reference sequence) are LNHDA and SQIVND. From its cysteine to its phenylalanine, the CDR3 spans 14 amino acids. The kept DNA is CDR3 alone, 42 bases in frame from the first base. Germline trimming: 4 bases from V, 4 bases from J; junction bases outside gene matches: 3. TCR CDR3 regions were amplified from genomic DNA by multiplex PCR using the deep immunoSEQ assay. Genomic DNA extracted from each cell subset was distributed evenly over all wells of several immunoSEQ 96-well plates, and each plate served as one replicate. For sorted subsets, each replicate PCR was loaded with around 220 ng genomic DNA, equivalent to 25,000 to 30,000 T cell genomes. Purified libraries were measured with a Qubit 3.0 fluorometer, size-checked on a Bioanalyzer 2100, and measured again with the KAPA Library Quantification kit. A separate single-read 150-cycle Illumina NextSeq 550 flow cell was used to sequence each immunoSEQ 96-well plate. The source study handled its data this way. Because only junctional sequences without quality scores were contained in the immunoSEQ output, filtering matching that applied to full-length reads could not be performed. To assign V/J genes and CDR3, sequences were annotated using PyIR, a Python wrapper for IgBLAST v1.9, with IMGT germline references. Reads with weak V/J assignments (E-value above 1e-6), missing CDR3, stop codons, out-of-frame junctions, or ambiguous translated residues were removed. V3J clonotypes were defined as sequences sharing the same inferred V gene, J gene, and CDR3 amino acid sequence. Percentage overlap between repertoires was computed as shared unique clonotypes divided by the size of the smaller repertoire. Richness of each repertoire was evaluated using RTK rarefaction, the Chao1 estimator, and Recon v2.1 estimates of unobserved clonotypes. OLGA was used to compute generation probabilities for all TCRbeta clonotypes that the gDNA method yielded from a handful of donors. Held by TCRdb, this immuneACCESS table contains in-frame sequences only and omits some clones. Under half of the omission traces to an unresolved V gene where checked; the cause of the rest is unknown. The DNA gave D and trimming, while V, J and clone size come from that table. This sample lists 950,000 to 1,100,000 clones; 70% to 80% were detected once. About 1.5% of the sample is in the top ten clones.

Donors were healthy HIV-negative adults with no recently reported acute infections or vaccinations. All donors were Caucasian adults living in Nashville, Tennessee, USA. CD4+ T cells were enriched through magnetic negative selection, after which naive cells were positively selected on CD45RA and the remaining negative fraction served as the memory subset. Blood was obtained by leukapheresis, after which PBMCs were separated by Ficoll-Histopaque density gradient centrifugation and cryopreserved in liquid nitrogen vapor phase. Analytical flow cytometry was used to check the purity and quantity of each magnetically sorted T cell population. Genomic DNA was isolated from each sorted fraction and quantified by UV absorbance on a Nanodrop 2000c. Worth noting for this clone: It lacks a known antigen. Per-base qualities were not stored, and no clone one base away is much larger.

This TCR came from a man aged 18 to 35 in good health. The chain is encoded by TRBV19 joined to TRBJ2-2, with 7 junctional bases fitting TRBD1. Sequenced sample: memory CD4+ T cells sorted from blood. In light of the paper, this sample's cell subset or site label describes: CD45RA-negative fraction. The nucleotides read TGTGCCAGTAGTACAACAGGGGCCACCGGGGAGCTGTTTTTT. This encodes CASSTTGATGELFF.